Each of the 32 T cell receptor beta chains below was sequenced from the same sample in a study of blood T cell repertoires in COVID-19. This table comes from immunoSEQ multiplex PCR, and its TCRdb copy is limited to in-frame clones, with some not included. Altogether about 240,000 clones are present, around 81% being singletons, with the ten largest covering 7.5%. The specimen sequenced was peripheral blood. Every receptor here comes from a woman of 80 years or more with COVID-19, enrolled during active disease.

The CDR3 loop is CASSYSMTGGSPLHF. The CDR3 DNA sequence: TGTGCCAGCAGTTACTCGATGACAGGGGGATCACCCCTCCACTTT. The gene calls are TRBV6-5 and TRBJ1-6; 9 nucleotides align to TRBD1. This CDR3 contains 15 residues. V lost 0 bases and J lost 10; bases outside the gene matches: 4. Germline V lookup: CDR1 MNHEY, CDR2 SVGAGI.

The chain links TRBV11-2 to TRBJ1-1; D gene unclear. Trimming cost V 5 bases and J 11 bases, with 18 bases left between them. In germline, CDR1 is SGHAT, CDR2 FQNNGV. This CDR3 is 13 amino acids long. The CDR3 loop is CASSSLLGRVAFF. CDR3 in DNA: TGTGCCAGCAGCAGTCTTCTGGGTCGGGTTGCTTTCTTT. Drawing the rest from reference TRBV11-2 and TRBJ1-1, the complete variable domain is EAGVAQSPRYKIIEKRQSVAFWCNPISGHATLYWYQQILGQGPKLLIQFQNNGVVDDSQLPKDRFSAERLKGVDSTLKIQPAKLEDSAVYLCASSSLLGRVAFFGQGTRLTVV.

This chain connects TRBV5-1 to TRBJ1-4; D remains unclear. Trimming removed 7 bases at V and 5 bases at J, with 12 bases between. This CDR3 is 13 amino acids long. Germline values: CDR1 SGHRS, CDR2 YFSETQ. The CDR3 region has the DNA TGCGCCAGCTCGCAGGCCCAAAATGAAAAACTGTTTTTT. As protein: CASSQAQNEKLFF.

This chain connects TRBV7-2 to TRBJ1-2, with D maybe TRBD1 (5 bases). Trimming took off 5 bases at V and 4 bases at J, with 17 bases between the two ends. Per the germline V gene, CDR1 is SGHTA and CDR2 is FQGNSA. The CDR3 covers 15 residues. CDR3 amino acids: CASSPGGGVSYGYTF. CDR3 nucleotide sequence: TGTGCCAGCAGCCCGGGCGGGGGGGTAAGCTATGGCTACACCTTC.

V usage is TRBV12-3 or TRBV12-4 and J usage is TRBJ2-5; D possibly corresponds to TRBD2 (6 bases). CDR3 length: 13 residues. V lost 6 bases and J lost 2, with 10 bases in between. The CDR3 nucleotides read TGTGCCAGCAGCCTTAGCGGTCAAGAGACCCAGTACTTC. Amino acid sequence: CASSLSGQETQYF.

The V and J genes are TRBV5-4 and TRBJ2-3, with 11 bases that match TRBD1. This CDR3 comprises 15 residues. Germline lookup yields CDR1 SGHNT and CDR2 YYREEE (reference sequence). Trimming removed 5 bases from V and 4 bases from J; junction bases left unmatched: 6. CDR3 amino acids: CASRSGTGGADTQYF. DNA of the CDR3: TGTGCCAGCAGATCCGGGACAGGGGGTGCAGATACGCAGTATTTT.

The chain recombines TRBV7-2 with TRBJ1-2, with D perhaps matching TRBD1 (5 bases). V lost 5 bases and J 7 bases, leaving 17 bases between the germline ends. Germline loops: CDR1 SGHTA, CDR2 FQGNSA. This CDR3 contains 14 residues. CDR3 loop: CASSPSPTGPGYTF. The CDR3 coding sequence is TGTGCCAGCAGCCCTTCTCCCACAGGCCCTGGCTACACCTTC.

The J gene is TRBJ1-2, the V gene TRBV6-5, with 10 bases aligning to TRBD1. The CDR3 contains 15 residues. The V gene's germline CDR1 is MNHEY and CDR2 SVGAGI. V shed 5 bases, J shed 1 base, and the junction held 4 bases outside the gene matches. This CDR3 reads CASSRQGASNYGYTF. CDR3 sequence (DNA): TGTGCCAGCAGTCGACAGGGGGCGAGTAACTATGGCTACACCTTC.

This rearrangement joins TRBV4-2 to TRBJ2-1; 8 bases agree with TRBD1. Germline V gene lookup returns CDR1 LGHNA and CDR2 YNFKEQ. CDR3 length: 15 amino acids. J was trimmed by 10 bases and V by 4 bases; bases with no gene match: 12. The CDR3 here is CASSRGQGRGNEQFF. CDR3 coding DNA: TGTGCCAGCAGCCGAGGACAGGGTAGAGGGAACGAGCAGTTCTTC.

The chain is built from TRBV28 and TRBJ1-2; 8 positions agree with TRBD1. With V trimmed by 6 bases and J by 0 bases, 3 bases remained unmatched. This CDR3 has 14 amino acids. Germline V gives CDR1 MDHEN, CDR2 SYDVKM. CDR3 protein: CASSLRGPNYGYTF. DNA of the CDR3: TGTGCCAGCAGCCTCAGGGGGCCTAACTATGGCTACACCTTC.

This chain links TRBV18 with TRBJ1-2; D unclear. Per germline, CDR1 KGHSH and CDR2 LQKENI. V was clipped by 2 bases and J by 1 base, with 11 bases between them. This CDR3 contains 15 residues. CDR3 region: CASSPTRQSNYGYTF. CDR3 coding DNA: TGTGCCAGCTCACCAACCAGACAAAGTAACTATGGCTACACCTTC.

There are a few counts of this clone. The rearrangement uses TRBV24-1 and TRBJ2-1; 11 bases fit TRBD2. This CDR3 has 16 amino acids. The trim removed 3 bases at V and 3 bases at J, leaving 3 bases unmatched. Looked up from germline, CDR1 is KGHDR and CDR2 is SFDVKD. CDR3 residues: CATSDRLAGSYNEQFF. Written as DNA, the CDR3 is TGTGCCACCAGTGATCGACTAGCGGGAAGCTACAATGAGCAGTTCTTC.

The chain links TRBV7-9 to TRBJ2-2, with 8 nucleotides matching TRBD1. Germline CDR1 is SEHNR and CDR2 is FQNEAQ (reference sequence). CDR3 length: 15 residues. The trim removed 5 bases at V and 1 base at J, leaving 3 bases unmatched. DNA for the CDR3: TGTGCCAGCAGCCACGGACAGGGGAACACCGGGGAGCTGTTTTTT. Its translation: CASSHGQGNTGELFF.

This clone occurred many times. CDR3 sequence: CASSFTSRYNEQFF. In nucleotides, the CDR3 is TGTGCCAGCAGCTTTACTAGCAGATACAATGAGCAGTTCTTC. This chain links TRBV11-2 with TRBJ2-1; tentatively, D is TRBD2 (6 bases). The CDR3 contains 14 residues. CDR1 and CDR2 from the germline V gene are SGHAT and FQNNGV. V lost 3 bases and J 4 bases, leaving 10 bases between the germline ends.

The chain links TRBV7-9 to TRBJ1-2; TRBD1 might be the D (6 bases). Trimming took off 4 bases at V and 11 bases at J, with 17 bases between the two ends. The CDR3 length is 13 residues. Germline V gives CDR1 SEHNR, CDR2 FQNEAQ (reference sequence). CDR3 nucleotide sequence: TGTGCCAGCAGCTCAGGGGTGGCCTTCGGATACACCTTC. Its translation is CASSSGVAFGYTF.

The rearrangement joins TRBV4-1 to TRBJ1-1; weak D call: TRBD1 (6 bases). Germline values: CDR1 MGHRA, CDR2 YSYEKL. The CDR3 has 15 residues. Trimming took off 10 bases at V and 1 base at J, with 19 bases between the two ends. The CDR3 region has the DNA TGCGCCACCGCTAGGGGGGAGGGAACGAACACTGAAGCTTTCTTT. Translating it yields CATARGEGTNTEAFF.

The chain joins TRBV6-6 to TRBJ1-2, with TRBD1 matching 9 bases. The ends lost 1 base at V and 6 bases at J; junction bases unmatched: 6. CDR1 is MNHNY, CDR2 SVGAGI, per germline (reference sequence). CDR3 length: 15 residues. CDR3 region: CASSYLQGAADGYTF. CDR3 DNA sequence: TGTGCCAGCAGTTACTTACAGGGGGCTGCGGATGGCTACACCTTC.

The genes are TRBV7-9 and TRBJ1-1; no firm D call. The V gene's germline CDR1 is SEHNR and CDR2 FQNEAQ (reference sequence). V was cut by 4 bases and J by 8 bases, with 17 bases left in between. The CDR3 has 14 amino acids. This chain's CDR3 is CASSSTQITGEAFF. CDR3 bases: TGTGCCAGCAGCTCCACCCAAATTACGGGAGAAGCTTTCTTT.

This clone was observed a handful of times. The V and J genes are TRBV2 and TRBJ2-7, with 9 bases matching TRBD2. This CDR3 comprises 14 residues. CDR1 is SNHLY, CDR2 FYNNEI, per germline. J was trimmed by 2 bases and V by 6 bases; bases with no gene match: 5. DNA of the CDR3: TGTGCCAGCAGCCGGACTAGCGTCACCTACGAGCAGTACTTC. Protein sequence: CASSRTSVTYEQYF.

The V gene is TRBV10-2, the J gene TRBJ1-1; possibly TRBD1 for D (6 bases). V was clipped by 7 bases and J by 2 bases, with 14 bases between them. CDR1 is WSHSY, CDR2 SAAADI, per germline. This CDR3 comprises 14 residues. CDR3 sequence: CASNNLQGNTEAFF. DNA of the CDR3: TGCGCCAGCAACAACCTACAGGGAAACACTGAAGCTTTCTTT.

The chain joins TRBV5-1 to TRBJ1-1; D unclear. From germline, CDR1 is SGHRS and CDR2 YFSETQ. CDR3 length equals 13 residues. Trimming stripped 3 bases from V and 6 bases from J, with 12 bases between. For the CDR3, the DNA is TGCGCCAGCAGCTACCGGGAGCATGCTGAAGCTTTCTTT. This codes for CASSYREHAEAFF. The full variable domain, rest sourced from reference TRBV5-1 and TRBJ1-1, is KAGVTQTPRYLIKTRGQQVTLSCSPISGHRSVSWYQQTPGQGLQFLFEYFSETQRNKGNFPGRFSGRQFSNSRSEMNVSTLELGDSALYLCASSYREHAEAFFGQGTRLTVV.

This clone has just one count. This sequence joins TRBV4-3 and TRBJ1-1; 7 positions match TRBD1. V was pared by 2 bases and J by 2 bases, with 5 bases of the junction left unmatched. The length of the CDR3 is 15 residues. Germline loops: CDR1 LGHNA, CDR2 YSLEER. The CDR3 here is CASSQLGQTNTEAFF. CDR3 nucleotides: TGCGCCAGCAGCCAATTGGGACAGACCAACACTGAAGCTTTCTTT.

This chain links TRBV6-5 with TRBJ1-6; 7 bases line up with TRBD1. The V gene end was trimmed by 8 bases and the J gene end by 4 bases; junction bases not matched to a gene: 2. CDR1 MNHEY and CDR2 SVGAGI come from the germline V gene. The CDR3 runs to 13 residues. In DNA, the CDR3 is TGTGCCAGCTTGACAGGGTATAATTCACCCCTCCACTTT. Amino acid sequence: CASLTGYNSPLHF.

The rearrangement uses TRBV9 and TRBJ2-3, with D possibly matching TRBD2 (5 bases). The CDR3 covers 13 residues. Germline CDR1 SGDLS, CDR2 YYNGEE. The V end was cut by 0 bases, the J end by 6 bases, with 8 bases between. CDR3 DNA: TGTGCCAGCAGCGTAGGGGAGATGGATACGCAGTATTTT. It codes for CASSVGEMDTQYF.

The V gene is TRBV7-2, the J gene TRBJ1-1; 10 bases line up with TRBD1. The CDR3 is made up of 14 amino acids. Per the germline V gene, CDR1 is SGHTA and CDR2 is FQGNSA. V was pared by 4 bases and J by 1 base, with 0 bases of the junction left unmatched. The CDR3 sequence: CASSWTGGNTEAFF. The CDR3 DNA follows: TGTGCCAGCAGCTGGACAGGGGGGAACACTGAAGCTTTCTTT.

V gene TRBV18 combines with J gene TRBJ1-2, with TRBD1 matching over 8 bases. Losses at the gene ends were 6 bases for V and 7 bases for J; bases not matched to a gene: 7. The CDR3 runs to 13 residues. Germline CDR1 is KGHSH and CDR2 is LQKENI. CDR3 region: CASSQTGDSGYTF. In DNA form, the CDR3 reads TGTGCCAGCTCTCAGACAGGGGATAGTGGCTACACCTTC.

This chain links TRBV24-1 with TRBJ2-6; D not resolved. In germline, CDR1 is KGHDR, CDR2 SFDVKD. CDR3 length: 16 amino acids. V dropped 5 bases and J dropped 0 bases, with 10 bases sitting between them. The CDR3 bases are TGTGCCACCAGTGGGGCAGACAACTCTGGGGCCAACGTCCTGACTTTC. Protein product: CATSGADNSGANVLTF.

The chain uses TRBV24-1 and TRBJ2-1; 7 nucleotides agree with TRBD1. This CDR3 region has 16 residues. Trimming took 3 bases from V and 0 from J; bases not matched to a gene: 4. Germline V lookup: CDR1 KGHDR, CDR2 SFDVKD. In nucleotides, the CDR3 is TGTGCCACCAGTGATGGGACAGTAACCTCCTACAATGAGCAGTTCTTC. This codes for CATSDGTVTSYNEQFF.

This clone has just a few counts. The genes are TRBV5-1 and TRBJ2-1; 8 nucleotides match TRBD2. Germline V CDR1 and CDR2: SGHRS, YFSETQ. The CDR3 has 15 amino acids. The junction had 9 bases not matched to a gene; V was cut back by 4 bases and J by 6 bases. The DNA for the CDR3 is TGCGCCAGCAGCCCTCTGGGACTAGAGATCAATGAGCAGTTCTTC. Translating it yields CASSPLGLEINEQFF.

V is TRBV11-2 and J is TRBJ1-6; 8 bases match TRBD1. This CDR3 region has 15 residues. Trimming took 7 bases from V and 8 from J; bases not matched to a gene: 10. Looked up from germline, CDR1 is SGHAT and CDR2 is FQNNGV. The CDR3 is CASTPLDRADSPLHF. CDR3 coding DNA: TGTGCCAGCACCCCATTGGACAGGGCCGATTCACCCCTCCACTTT.

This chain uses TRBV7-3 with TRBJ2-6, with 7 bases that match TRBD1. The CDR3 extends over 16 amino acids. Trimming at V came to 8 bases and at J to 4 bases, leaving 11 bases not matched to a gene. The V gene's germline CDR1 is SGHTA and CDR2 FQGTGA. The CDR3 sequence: CASRDSLSVGANVLTF. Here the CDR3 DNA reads TGTGCCAGCCGGGACAGCCTATCTGTCGGGGCCAACGTCCTGACTTTC.

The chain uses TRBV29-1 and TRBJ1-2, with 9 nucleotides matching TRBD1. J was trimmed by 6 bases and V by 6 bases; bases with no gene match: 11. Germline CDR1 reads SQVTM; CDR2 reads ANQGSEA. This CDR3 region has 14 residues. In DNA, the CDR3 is TGCAGCGTGGTCGCTACACAGGGGGCCAATGGCTACACCTTC. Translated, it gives CSVVATQGANGYTF.